This T cell receptor beta chain is drawn from a study of blood T cells in healthy people across ages (dated by TCRdb to between 2015 and 2017). Some background on the complete study: Template switching captured roughly one uniquely barcoded TCR beta cDNA molecule per two T cells in model experiments. Using deep sequencing normalized with unique cDNA molecular identifiers, the study measured how TCR beta repertoire diversity changes with age. Donors were grouped into four age groups: young (average roughly 17 years), middle-aged (under 40), aged (62) and long-lived (roughly 80). The study analyzed two additional independent replicas of 1 million unique cDNA reads from the same blood draw for two donors, one aged 18 to 29 and one aged 80 or older. To avoid experimental bias, donors of different ages were randomly spread across the sequencing lanes. What the study reported, not specific to this receptor: Observed TCR beta diversity per million T cells fell roughly linearly with age, and a significant reduction was already apparent by age around 39. Total diversity estimates from one million sequenced T cells were considered lower bounds and underestimates. Because the CMV infection status of the donors was unknown, age-related changes in expanded clonotypes may potentially have been confounded. Compared with the aged group, the long-lived group had more naive CD4+ T cells, fewer expanded clones and increased TCR diversity, a pattern suggesting age selection. Since profiling was done on bulk unsorted PBMCs, naive and antigen-experienced compartments could not be conclusively compared. A strong correlation was found between observed TCR beta diversity and the percentage of naive T cells measured by flow cytometry.

For this chain, trimming is 10 bases at the V end and 2 bases at the J end, and the number of junction bases without a gene match is 8. CDR1 is given as SGHTA and CDR2 as FQGTGA, both from the germline V gene. The CDR3 contains 14 residues, cysteine and phenylalanine counted. CDR3 DNA is the only sequence kept; it has 42 bases, read in frame from the first base. Details on this clonotype: Its antigen is still unknown. No quality values exist for individual bases; no much larger clone is one base distant.

Library generation was performed with 5' RACE. Sequencing was carried out with an Illumina HiSeq 2500. A second PCR of roughly 7 to 12 cycles was performed with a sample-barcoded 5' primer and a J-beta primer mix. A unique molecular identifier was introduced onto each TCR beta cDNA molecule by a template-switch 5' adaptor carrying 12 random nucleotides. At least 3 million CDR3-containing paired-end reads were obtained from each sample. First-strand cDNA was synthesized from all RNA with the Mint cDNA synthesis kit, primed by a TRBC-specific oligonucleotide. Following uracil-DNA glycosylase treatment, a first 18-cycle PCR with universal primers M1SS and BC2_uni_R was performed on all cDNA. In the paper's pipeline: Each sample was normalized by randomly selecting 1 million high-quality reads, each carrying a distinct molecular identifier. Instead of being binned into consensus sequences, reads that shared molecular identifiers were thrown out. MiTCR, run with a Q25 quality threshold and the strictest error-elimination algorithm, handled CDR3 identification, clonotype clustering and error correction. A nonparametric unseen species model with Euler transformation was used to estimate a lower bound on total TCR beta diversity. TCRdb itself trimmed the public reads at Q25 with fastp, ran MiXCR and retained productive beta chains. Each entry merges the rows of one CDR3 protein and shows their most common DNA and genes. The V and J calls reflect TCRdb's pipeline rather than the authors' work. In this sample the table shows about 1,600,000 distinct CDR3 sequences, around two fifths of which occur a single time. 7.9% of the sample goes to the ten largest clones.

The donors were roughly 40 Caucasian individuals from Russia, aged 6 to 90 years, who were systemically healthy. Each donor gave 8 to 10 milliliters of peripheral blood, drawn into EDTA-treated Vacutainer tubes. Ficoll-Paque density-gradient centrifugation was used to isolate PBMCs, with at least 7 million obtained per sample. Trizol reagent was used to extract total RNA from the PBMCs, yielding at least 5.5 micrograms per sample. For every donor, an aliquot of PBMCs went through flow cytometry to measure the percentages of naive CD45RAhigh/CD27high T cells. The TCR originated in a woman between 18 and 29 years old in good health. Recombination connected TRBV7-3 to TRBJ2-1; TRBD2 matches 7 bases in the middle. Sequenced input: blood. CDR3 loop: CATKVAGTYNEQFF. The DNA is TGTGCCACGAAAGTAGCGGGCACCTACAATGAGCAGTTCTTC.